This is a list of T cell receptor beta chains from one sample in a study of T cell changes during pregnancy in multiple sclerosis. Assay used: immunoSEQ multiplex PCR; TCRdb lists only in-frame clones, some missing. Among about 44,000 clones listed, about 95% were seen once. The starting material was peripheral blood, obtained in the second trimester of pregnancy. The receptor source for this set is a female donor with multiple sclerosis, enrolled in a pregnancy study. Both conserved end residues are part of each CDR3. The order of the fields is V gene, J gene, clone size, D gene, CDR3 DNA, CDR3 protein. The D gene is left open where the match is weak. Rows give clone size only sometimes, using once, few, many, or a class for an expanded clone.

TRBV11-2	TRBJ2-7	NA	TRBD2	TGTGCCAGCAGCACCGAGCGGGAGGGCCGAGAGCAGTACTTC	CASSTEREGREQYF
TRBV5-1	TRBJ2-7	NA	TRBD1	TGCGCCAGCAGCCCGGGACAGTTCTACGAGCAGTACTTC	CASSPGQFYEQYF
TRBV7-9	TRBJ2-7	NA	TRBD1	TGTGCCAGCAGCTTCCCCAGGGGGCTTTACGAGCAGTACTTC	CASSFPRGLYEQYF
TRBV5-5	TRBJ2-7	NA	TRBD2	TGTGCCAGCAGCTTCTCTAGCGGGATTTCCTACGAGCAGTACTTC	CASSFSSGISYEQYF
TRBV27	TRBJ2-7	NA	TRBD2	TGTGCCAGCAGTTCGCCTAGCGGCCGTTACGAGCAGTACTTC	CASSSPSGRYEQYF
TRBV6-5	TRBJ1-2	NA	NA	TGTGCCAGCACCCAGGGTGGAAGCTACACCTTC	CASTQGGSYTF
TRBV7-2	TRBJ2-2	NA	NA	TGTGCCAGCAGCGGATTCAAAACAGGGTTCACCGGGGAGCTGTTTTTT	CASSGFKTGFTGELFF
TRBV7-9	TRBJ2-3	few	TRBD2	TGTGCCAGCAGCTCCCCGGGACTAGCGGGAGGGCACACAGATACGCAGTATTTT	CASSSPGLAGGHTDTQYF
TRBV10-3	TRBJ1-3	NA	NA	TGTGCCATCAGTAGAACGGGGAACTCTGGAAACACCATATATTTT	CAISRTGNSGNTIYF
TRBV2	TRBJ1-4	NA	TRBD1	TGTGCCAGCAGTCCCATCTGGGACAGATCTAATGAAAAACTGTTTTTT	CASSPIWDRSNEKLFF
TRBV5-1	TRBJ1-1	NA	NA	TGCGCCAGCGTCGAGGGCCTGGGAACTGAAGCTTTCTTT	CASVEGLGTEAFF
TRBV5-1	TRBJ2-7	NA	NA	TGCGCCAGCAGCTTGGGACGGCTCTTAGGGGGCTACGAGCAGTACTTC	CASSLGRLLGGYEQYF
TRBV19	TRBJ1-2	NA	NA	TGTGCCAGTAGACAGAGTAACTATGGCTACACCTTC	CASRQSNYGYTF
TRBV2	TRBJ2-7	NA	TRBD2	TGTGCCAGCAGCCCCCGGGAGGGTCACGAGCAGTACTTC	CASSPREGHEQYF
TRBV4-2	TRBJ1-2	NA	TRBD1	TGTGCCAGCAGCCCAGCAGGGACAGCCATCCGGGATGGCTACACCTTC	CASSPAGTAIRDGYTF
TRBV7-9	TRBJ2-1	NA	TRBD2	TGTGCCAGCAGCCGAGCGACTAGCGGGAAGGACATTGAGCAGTTCTTC	CASSRATSGKDIEQFF
TRBV5-4	TRBJ1-2	NA	NA	TGTGCCAGCAGCCCTACGGGGGAGCTCTATGGCTACACCTTC	CASSPTGELYGYTF
TRBV5-6	TRBJ2-7	NA	NA	TGTGCCAGCAGCTTCAGGGGATTGGGACCCTACGAGCAGTACTTC	CASSFRGLGPYEQYF
TRBV5-1	TRBJ2-5	NA	TRBD2	TGCGCCAGCAGCTTGGGACTAGCGGTGGGGTACCAAGAGACCCAGTACTTC	CASSLGLAVGYQETQYF
TRBV7-9	TRBJ2-7	NA	NA	TGTGCCAGCAGCAGGGCAGGGGCATACGAGCAGTACTTC	CASSRAGAYEQYF
TRBV5-4	TRBJ2-3	NA	NA	TGTGCCAGCAGCTTGGGGCCAGGGATCACAGATACGCAGTATTTT	CASSLGPGITDTQYF
TRBV2	TRBJ2-1	NA	NA	TGTGCCAGCAGGAGGGGGTGGCAGTTCTTC	CASRRGWQFF
TRBV6-6	TRBJ2-7	NA	NA	TGTGCCAGCAGGTTGGGAGAACTGTACGAGCAGTACTTC	CASRLGELYEQYF
TRBV6-6	TRBJ2-6	NA	NA	TGTGCCAGCAGGGGGGACACCGACTCTGGGGCCAACGTCCTGACTTTC	CASRGDTDSGANVLTF